The entry that follows covers one T cell receptor beta chain sequence. The antigen remains undetermined. Use of 60 Vbeta and 13 Jbeta primers characterized the PCR. Sequenced by immunoSEQ multiplex PCR; TCRdb stores in-frame clones only, minus some. Here the sample spans roughly 100,000 clones, approximately 86% being singletons. V was clipped by 2 bases and J by 1 base, with 11 bases between them. The germline CDR1 and CDR2 sequences are SEHNR and FQNEAQ (reference sequence). This CDR3 comprises 15 residues. This sample was taken from a study of cytomegalovirus exposure and HLA in healthy donors. In the study overall: Unique TCR beta sequences numbering over 100 million came from about 180 million T cells in an earlier analysis.

Study-wide findings and caveats: Most subjects' HLA-A and HLA-B alleles were reportedly predicted from TCR beta sequences.

The material sequenced was PBMCs. The chain uses TRBV7-9 and TRBJ1-1; D unresolved. The clonotype was recovered from a man younger than 35 in good health and CMV-seronegative. CDR3 protein: CASSLLGESNTEAFF. CDR3 DNA: TGTGCCAGCAGCTTATTGGGAGAATCGAACACTGAAGCTTTCTTT.